These 11 T cell receptor beta chains came from one sample sequenced in a study of early T cells in non-severe SARS-CoV-2 infection. TCRdb ran MiXCR on the 5' RACE reads and lists one entry per CDR3 protein. The sample consists of 98,000 or so distinct CDR3 sequences, over 9.5% of them appearing once. The sample in question was whole blood, obtained at baseline. The receptors here all came from an adult who was a healthcare worker with PCR-confirmed SARS-CoV-2 infection or an uninfected control (not recorded which).

This clonotype was seen only a few times. The chain employs TRBV21-1 and TRBJ1-4. TRBV21-1 counts as a pseudogene. The CDR3 is 15 amino acids. CDR3 DNA sequence: TGTGCCAGCAGCAAAGTAGGCAGAGATCCGAAAAAACTGTTTTTT. It specifies CASSKVGRDPKKLFF.

There are a few counts of this clonotype. The rearrangement joins TRBV7-8 to TRBJ1-3; possibly TRBD1 for D (6 bases). Germline CDR1 reads SGHVS; CDR2 reads FQNEAQ. There are 17 residues in the CDR3. V lost 1 base to trimming and J lost 2 bases, with 15 bases between them. CDR3 region: CASSLGVGGRAGNTIYF. The DNA for the CDR3 is TGTGCCAGCAGCTTAGGAGTTGGGGGGCGTGCTGGAAACACCATATATTTT. Looking up the rest from reference TRBV7-8 and TRBJ1-3 gives the full variable domain: GAGVSQSPRYKVAKRGQDVALRCDPISGHVSLFWYQQALGQGPEFLTYFQNEAQLDKSGLPSDRFFAERPEGSVSTLKIQRTQQEDSAVYLCASSLGVGGRAGNTIYFGEGSWLTVV.

At least ten counts were recorded for this clonotype. The gene calls are TRBV5-6 and TRBJ1-5, with 11 positions matching TRBD1. Germline V gene lookup returns CDR1 SGHDT and CDR2 YYEEEE. CDR3 length: 16 amino acids. V shed 5 bases and J 8 bases; nucleotides not matched to a gene: 12. This CDR3 is CASSLGQGAGNKPQHF. CDR3 DNA: TGTGCCAGCAGTTTAGGACAGGGGGCTGGAAATAAGCCCCAGCATTTT.

This sequence joins TRBV5-1 and TRBJ2-4, with D maybe TRBD1 (5 bases). Trimming removed 4 bases at V and 3 bases at J, with 14 bases between. Per the germline V gene, CDR1 is SGHRS and CDR2 is YFSETQ. The CDR3 contains 15 residues. The CDR3 DNA is TGCGCCAGCAGCCGGACACCAGAACTCAAAAACATTCAGTACTTC. Its translation: CASSRTPELKNIQYF.

In its sample, this clonotype was seen many times. The chain is built from TRBV20-1 and TRBJ1-2; D is unclear. The V end lost 4 bases, the J end lost 7 bases, and 4 bases lay between the germline ends. The germline V gene encodes CDR1 DFQATT and CDR2 SNEGSKA (reference sequence). The CDR3 is made up of 9 amino acids. The CDR3 sequence is CSANTGYTF. Written as DNA, the CDR3 is TGCAGTGCTAATACTGGCTACACCTTC.

The chain recombines TRBV3-1 with TRBJ1-2; D ambiguous. This CDR3 comprises 11 residues. Germline values: CDR1 LGHDT, CDR2 YNNKEL (reference sequence). V gave up 1 base and J gave up 7 bases, with 4 bases separating them. The CDR3: CASSQGPGYTF. CDR3 DNA: TGTGCCAGCAGCCAAGGACCTGGCTACACCTTC.

This clonotype came up a few times. CDR3: CSAWGLDQETQYF. DNA of the CDR3: TGCAGTGCTTGGGGACTAGACCAAGAGACCCAGTACTTC. The rearrangement links TRBV20-1 to TRBJ2-5; TRBD2 aligns across 8 bases. Unmatched junction bases numbered 2, after V lost 5 bases and J lost 0 bases. This CDR3 is 13 amino acids long. From germline, CDR1 is DFQATT and CDR2 SNEGSKA (reference sequence).

This clonotype was recorded many times. The chain carries TRBV7-3 and TRBJ1-2; D unclear. V was shortened by 0 bases and J by 4 bases, with 6 bases between the two germline ends. CDR1 and CDR2 (germline): SGHTA, FQGTGA. The CDR3 extends over 13 amino acids. For the CDR3, the DNA is TGTGCCAGCAGCTTAACATCCAGCTATGGCTACACCTTC. It translates to CASSLTSSYGYTF.

This clonotype has only a few counts. This chain joins TRBV6-6 and TRBJ1-1, with D possibly TRBD1 on 5 matching bases. CDR1 and CDR2 (germline): MNHNY, SVGAGI (reference sequence). Trimming took off 4 bases at V and 0 bases at J, with 9 bases between the two ends. This CDR3 is built from 14 residues. Here the CDR3 reads CASSSQGMNTEAFF. The CDR3 DNA sequence: TGTGCCAGCAGTTCCCAGGGAATGAACACTGAAGCTTTCTTT.

This clonotype was seen many times. The chain uses TRBV13 and TRBJ2-3; D is ambiguous. Trimming took 2 bases from V and 3 from J, leaving 3 bases between them. The CDR3 is made up of 12 amino acids. The germline V gene has CDR1 PRHDT and CDR2 FYEKMQ (reference sequence). This chain's CDR3 is CASSLQTDTQYF. CDR3 bases: TGTGCCAGCAGCTTACAAACAGATACGCAGTATTTT.

This clonotype occurred a few times. This chain uses TRBV5-6 with TRBJ2-1; perhaps TRBD2 as D (7 bases). Germline V lookup: CDR1 SGHDT, CDR2 YYEEEE. CDR3 length equals 13 residues. V lost 1 base, J lost 16 bases, and 18 bases lay in between. The CDR3 here is CASSLSGGKGNFF. DNA for the CDR3: TGTGCCAGCAGCTTGTCGGGGGGCAAGGGAAACTTCTTC.